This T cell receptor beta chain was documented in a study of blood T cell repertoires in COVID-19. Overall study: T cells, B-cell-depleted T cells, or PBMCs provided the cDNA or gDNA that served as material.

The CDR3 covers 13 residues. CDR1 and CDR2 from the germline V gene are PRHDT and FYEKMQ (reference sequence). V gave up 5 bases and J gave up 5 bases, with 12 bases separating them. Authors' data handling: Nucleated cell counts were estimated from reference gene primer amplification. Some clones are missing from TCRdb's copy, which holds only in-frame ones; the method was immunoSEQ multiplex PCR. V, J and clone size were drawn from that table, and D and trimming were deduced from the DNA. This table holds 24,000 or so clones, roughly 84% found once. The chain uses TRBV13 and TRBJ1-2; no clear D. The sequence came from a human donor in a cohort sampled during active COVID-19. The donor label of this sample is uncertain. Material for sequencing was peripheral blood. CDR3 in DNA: TGTGCCAGCAGCGGCAGAACAGATTATGGCTACACCTTC. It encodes CASSGRTDYGYTF.